The 6 T cell receptor beta chains below all came from one sample that was sequenced in a study of persistence of HIV-infected CD4 T cells. This was the immunoSEQ version 4 assay in survey mode. Using immunoSEQ multiplex PCR, the repertoire was profiled, and TCRdb retains in-frame clones only, with some absent. This table has roughly 43,000 clones, more than 70% appearing once. These receptors have no identified antigens. Cells were stimulated nonspecifically with anti-CD3/anti-CD28 magnetic beads. Sorting selected CD4+ T cells upregulating both CD40 ligand and CD69. The source was CD4+ T cells sorted from PBMCs after approximately 19-hour stimulation, collected from a patient who received antiretroviral therapy. The source of these receptors is an adult man with HIV who was CMV-seropositive.

The V call is TRBV2, the J call TRBJ1-2, with D possibly being TRBD1 (5 bases). This CDR3 spans 15 amino acids. Germline CDR1 SNHLY, CDR2 FYNNEI. The V gene lost 4 bases and the J gene lost 3 bases, with 15 bases spanning the gap. For the CDR3, the DNA is TGTGCCAGCAGTGGGACCCTCCGGGGGTACTATGGCTACACCTTC. This encodes CASSGTLRGYYGYTF.

The chain links TRBV2 to TRBJ1-2, with 7 bases matching TRBD1. Germline CDR1 is SNHLY and CDR2 is FYNNEI. The junction had 14 bases not matched to a gene; V was cut back by 6 bases and J by 4 bases. The CDR3 length is 16 residues. The CDR3 protein is CASSLQDRPRGYGYTF. CDR3 DNA: TGTGCCAGCAGCCTACAGGACAGGCCACGGGGCTATGGCTACACCTTC.

The gene calls are TRBV2 and TRBJ1-6; TRBD1 matches at 10 bases. CDR1 and CDR2 from the germline V gene are SNHLY and FYNNEI. V lost 5 bases to trimming and J lost 8 bases; unmatched junction nucleotides: 6. CDR3 length: 15 residues. The chain's CDR3 is CASSPRTGGYSPLHF. The CDR3 DNA reads as TGTGCCAGCAGTCCCCGGACAGGGGGGTATTCACCCCTCCACTTT.

The chain recombines TRBV9 with TRBJ1-6; weak D call: TRBD1 (5 bases). Trimming took 0 bases from V and 9 from J, leaving 13 bases between them. Germline lookup yields CDR1 SGDLS and CDR2 YYNGEE. This CDR3 spans 15 amino acids. The CDR3 sequence: CASSVEARVGSPLHF. DNA for the CDR3: TGTGCCAGCAGCGTAGAGGCCAGGGTGGGTTCACCCCTCCACTTT. Drawing the rest from reference TRBV9 and TRBJ1-6, the complete variable domain is DSGVTQTPKHLITATGQRVTLRCSPRSGDLSVYWYQQSLDQGLQFLIQYYNGEERAKGNILERFSAQQFPDLHSELNLSSLELGDSALYFCASSVEARVGSPLHFGNGTRLTVT.

This chain connects TRBV18 to TRBJ1-4; maybe TRBD1 (6 bases). The germline V and J ends were trimmed by 5 bases and 4 bases, with 8 bases remaining between them. Germline V gene lookup returns CDR1 KGHSH and CDR2 LQKENI. This CDR3 contains 13 residues. Here the CDR3 DNA reads TGTGCCAGCTCAGGGGGCCGTAATGAAAAACTGTTTTTT. Its protein is CASSGGRNEKLFF.

This chain joins TRBV5-4 and TRBJ2-2, with D unclear. The CDR3 loop spans 13 amino acids. The ends were cut back, 1 base at V and 2 bases at J, with 3 bases in the middle. Germline loops: CDR1 SGHNT, CDR2 YYREEE (reference sequence). The CDR3: CASSLQNTGELFF. The CDR3 DNA sequence: TGTGCCAGCAGCTTGCAAAACACCGGGGAGCTGTTTTTT.